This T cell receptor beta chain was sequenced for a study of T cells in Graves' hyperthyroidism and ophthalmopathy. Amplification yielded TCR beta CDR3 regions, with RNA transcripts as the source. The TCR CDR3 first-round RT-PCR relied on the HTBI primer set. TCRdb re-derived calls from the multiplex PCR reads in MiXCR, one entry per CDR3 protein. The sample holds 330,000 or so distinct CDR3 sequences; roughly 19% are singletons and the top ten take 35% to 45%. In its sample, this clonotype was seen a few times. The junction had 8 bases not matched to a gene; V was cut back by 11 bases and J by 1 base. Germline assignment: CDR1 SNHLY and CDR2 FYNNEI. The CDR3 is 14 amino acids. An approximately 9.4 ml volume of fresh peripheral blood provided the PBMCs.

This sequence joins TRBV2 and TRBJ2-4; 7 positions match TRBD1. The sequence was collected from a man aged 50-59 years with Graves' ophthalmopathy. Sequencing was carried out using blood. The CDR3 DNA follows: TGTGCCGGCCAGGGGGTTGAGGCCAAAAACATTCAGTACTTC. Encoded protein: CAGQGVEAKNIQYF.